The T cell receptor beta chain described here comes from a study of identical twins. General study points: Beta clonotypes that were abundant in cord blood contained fewer insertions, a pattern absent from memory repertoires. Among out-of-frame alpha sequences shared by twins, low generation probability occurred in excess. It was possible that invariant MAIT and iNKT cells partly confounded the zero-insertion analyses.

Only a few counts were recorded for this clonotype. The antigen remains unidentified. V gave up 7 bases and J gave up 9 bases; unmatched junction bases: 6. CDR3 length: 15 amino acids. TCRdb fed the 5' RACE reads into MiXCR, producing one record per CDR3 protein. The sample lists a few hundred thousand distinct CDR3 sequences; roughly 8% were seen once. Another study also made use of these data, one on yellow fever vaccine responses in identical twins. From that report: Twins' vaccine T cell response reportedly gave the appearance of partial convergence and partial personalization.

The clonotype was recovered from a woman aged 18-35 years in good health. The chain employs TRBV12-3 or TRBV12-4 and TRBJ2-1, with 16 bases lining up with TRBD2. Sequencing was carried out using CD8+ T cells sorted from blood. The CDR3: CASTMGLAGGGEQFF. Written as DNA, the CDR3 is TGTGCCAGCACTATGGGACTAGCGGGGGGGGGTGAGCAGTTCTTC.